The entry below describes one TCR beta chain. The antigen remains unidentified. Splitting of each subset's genomic DNA was done evenly across several immunoSEQ plates. TCRdb keeps only in-frame clones here, not all; method: immunoSEQ multiplex PCR. The sample contains roughly 2 million clones, 85% to 95% of which appear only once. This record belongs to a study of shared clonotypes between healthy human individuals. Naive CD8 cells comprised CD45RO-negative, CCR7-positively selected cells, excluding terminally differentiated effector memory CD45RA+ cells. Each sample came from a Caucasian adult donor living in Nashville, Tennessee. Study results and caveats: Sharing across several donors was seen in roughly 5.2% of naive CD4 clonotypes. Larger richness was generally estimated for naive than memory subsets.

CDR1 and CDR2 from the germline V gene are ENHRY and SYGVKD. With V trimmed by 2 bases and J by 1 base, 9 bases remained unmatched. The length of the CDR3 is 18 residues. This TCR was sampled from a man aged 18 to 30 in good health. The sequencing input was naive CD8+ T cells sorted from blood. The chain links TRBV10-3 to TRBJ2-5; 11 bases align to TRBD2. The CDR3 is CAISEPEGLAEGQETQYF. The DNA of the CDR3 is TGTGCCATCAGTGAGCCGGAGGGACTAGCGGAGGGCCAAGAGACCCAGTACTTC.